These T cell receptor beta chains were read from a single sample in a study of OX40 agonist ivuxolimab in advanced cancers. The method was immunoSEQ multiplex PCR; TCRdb's version includes in-frame clones alone and lacks a portion of them. This table has 100,000 to 150,000 clones, 80% to 95% appearing once. The sequencing used CD4+ or CD8+ T cells sorted from blood, collected in a trial of the OX40 agonist ivuxolimab. All receptors derive from an adult with an advanced solid tumor such as melanoma, head and neck, liver or kidney cancer. CDR3s leave out the opening cysteine and the closing phenylalanine or tryptophan. The order of the fields is V gene, D gene, CDR3 protein. The D gene is left open where the match is weak.

v_call: TRBV7-2; d_call: .; cdr3_aa: ASSKGLTSYEQY
v_call: TRBV7-2; d_call: .; cdr3_aa: ASSSQGQHSNQPQH
v_call: TRBV5-6; d_call: TRBD2; cdr3_aa: ASSFGLAEAYNEQF
v_call: TRBV7-8; d_call: TRBD2; cdr3_aa: ASSFSGRDTGELF
v_call: TRBV5-8; d_call: .; cdr3_aa: ASSNSGYSYNEQF
v_call: TRBV10-3; d_call: .; cdr3_aa: AISDSGGLTEAF
v_call: TRBV29-1; d_call: TRBD2; cdr3_aa: SVAGTSGYNEQF
v_call: TRBV5-1; d_call: .; cdr3_aa: ASSSLSGSTDTQY
v_call: TRBV27; d_call: TRBD1; cdr3_aa: ASSPGQGRAGGEKLF
v_call: TRBV2; d_call: .; cdr3_aa: ASTWTDTQY
v_call: TRBV11-2; d_call: .; cdr3_aa: ASSSHGRGPQY
v_call: TRBV7-9; d_call: TRBD1; cdr3_aa: ASSLEDLRGYEQY
v_call: TRBV12-5; d_call: .; cdr3_aa: ASASLADTQY
v_call: TRBV30; d_call: TRBD1; cdr3_aa: AWSSTGGQPQH
v_call: TRBV4-2; d_call: TRBD2; cdr3_aa: ASSQSTSGESYNEQF
v_call: TRBV19; d_call: .; cdr3_aa: ASSIGSANQPQH
v_call: TRBV19; d_call: .; cdr3_aa: ASTPRVGPPSGNEQF
v_call: TRBV7-2; d_call: .; cdr3_aa: ASSSSGARETQY
v_call: TRBV7-4; d_call: .; cdr3_aa: ASSFYSGRSYNEQF
v_call: TRBV19; d_call: .; cdr3_aa: ASSAHRRPQH
v_call: TRBV27; d_call: .; cdr3_aa: ASSLFWGLDNQPQH
v_call: TRBV19; d_call: .; cdr3_aa: ASSRASTNTEAF
v_call: TRBV18; d_call: .; cdr3_aa: ASSPGQPSYEQY
v_call: TRBV9; d_call: TRBD2; cdr3_aa: ASSATTSGTDTQY
v_call: TRBV6-1; d_call: .; cdr3_aa: ASSGSVYEQY
v_call: TRBV9; d_call: TRBD1; cdr3_aa: ASSATQGAQETQY
v_call: TRBV18; d_call: .; cdr3_aa: ASSRRDEQY
v_call: TRBV19; d_call: .; cdr3_aa: ASSIGEADTQY
v_call: TRBV2; d_call: .; cdr3_aa: ASSEWNGSTEAF
v_call: TRBV27; d_call: .; cdr3_aa: ASSELNSYNEQF
v_call: TRBV9; d_call: .; cdr3_aa: ASSVGSSLQETQY
v_call: TRBV5-1; d_call: .; cdr3_aa: ASSGLGGQSTEAF
v_call: TRBV7-9; d_call: .; cdr3_aa: ASSFPGGGRDGYT
v_call: TRBV15; d_call: .; cdr3_aa: ATSRDAQSRRTDTQY